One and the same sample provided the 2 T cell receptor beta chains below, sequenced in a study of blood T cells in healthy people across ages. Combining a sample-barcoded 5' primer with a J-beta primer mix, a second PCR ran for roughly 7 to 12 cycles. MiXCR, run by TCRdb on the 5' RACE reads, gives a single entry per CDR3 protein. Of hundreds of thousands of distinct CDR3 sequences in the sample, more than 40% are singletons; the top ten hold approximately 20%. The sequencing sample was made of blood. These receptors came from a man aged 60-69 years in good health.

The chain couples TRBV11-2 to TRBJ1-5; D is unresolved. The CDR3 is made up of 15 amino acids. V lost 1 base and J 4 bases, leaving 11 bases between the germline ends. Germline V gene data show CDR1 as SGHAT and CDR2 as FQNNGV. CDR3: CASSLGAGTNQPQHF. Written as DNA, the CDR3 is TGTGCCAGCAGCTTAGGGGCAGGCACTAATCAGCCCCAGCATTTT.

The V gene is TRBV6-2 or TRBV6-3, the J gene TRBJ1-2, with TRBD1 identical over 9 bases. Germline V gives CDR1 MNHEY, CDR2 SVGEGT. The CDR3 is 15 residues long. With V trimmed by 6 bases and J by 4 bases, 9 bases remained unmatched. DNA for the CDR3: TGTGCCAGCAGAGTCCGGGACAGGGTGCTCTATGGCTACACCTTC. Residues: CASRVRDRVLYGYTF.